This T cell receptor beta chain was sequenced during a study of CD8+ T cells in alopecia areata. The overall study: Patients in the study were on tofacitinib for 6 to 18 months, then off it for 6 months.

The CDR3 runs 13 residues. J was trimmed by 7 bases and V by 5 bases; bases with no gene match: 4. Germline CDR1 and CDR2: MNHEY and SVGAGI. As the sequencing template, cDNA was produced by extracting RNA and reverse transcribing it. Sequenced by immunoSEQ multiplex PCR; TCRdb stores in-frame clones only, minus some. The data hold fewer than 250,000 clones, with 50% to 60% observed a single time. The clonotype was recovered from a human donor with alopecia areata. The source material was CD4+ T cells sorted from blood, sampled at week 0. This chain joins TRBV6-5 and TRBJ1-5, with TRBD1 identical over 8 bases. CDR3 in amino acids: CASSGDRSQPQHF. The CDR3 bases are TGTGCCAGCAGTGGGGACAGGTCCCAGCCCCAGCATTTT.